This paragraph reports one T cell receptor beta chain. The antigen it recognizes is unknown. At one end, the junction sequence differs from germline, possibly due to a read error. In total, 666 healthy bone marrow donors made up the cohort. At the time of sampling, all cohort members were nominally healthy, though unrecorded immune exposures were likely present. The donor was CMV seronegative and belonged to the group of 350 or so seronegative cohort members. Each donor provided a peripheral blood sample, and peripheral blood mononuclear cells were used for TCR beta sequencing. The Qiagen DNeasy Blood Extraction Kit was used to extract genomic DNA from the blood cell samples. The library was generated by the immunoSEQ multiplex PCR assay. For the multiplex PCR, a mixture combining 60 forward primers for TCR Vbeta segments and 13 reverse primers for TCR Jbeta segments was used. Amplification of the CDR3 region of rearranged TCR beta genes was performed with a multiplex PCR assay on genomic DNA. The Illumina HiSeq System was used to sequence the amplified TCR beta libraries as 87-base-pair reads. In the original analysis: A later analysis counted tens of millions of unique TCR beta chains across the 550 to 800 repertoires, and some 11 million of these chains were shared by at least two donors. A nearest-neighbor algorithm error-corrected the raw reads and collapsed the reads into unique sequences, merging closely related sequences to remove PCR and sequencing errors. CDR3 sequences were aligned to IMGT reference sequences to assign V, D and J gene segments. For a sequence to be retained, at least a six-nucleotide match to both a V gene segment and a J gene segment was required. A rearrangement was called productive if the CDR3 had no stop codons and remained in frame with V and J, and every other rearrangement was called non-productive. CDR3 was defined according to IMGT convention as the region running from the second conserved V-encoded cysteine to the conserved J-encoded phenylalanine. Sequences without an unambiguous match to a single V gene segment were excluded from the earlier analysis of about 600 of the donors. In an earlier analysis of 450 to 700 of the donors, V segments were called functional above 56.7% productive rearrangements and were called segregating when the between-donor standard deviation exceeded 5%. A statistical classification framework was developed to diagnose cytomegalovirus status using the catalog of TCR beta chain sequences. In a later analysis, TCR nucleotide sequences were compared against IMGT/GENE-DB human TR gene sequences so that V and J genes could be assigned. Using the TCRdist pipeline, a later analysis assigned CDR3 sequences along with most-parsimonious VDJ recombination scenarios. In a later analysis, each TCR beta chain was defined by its CDR3 amino acid sequence together with its V-gene family, and reads lacking a unique V-gene family were excluded. A later analysis removed several hundred highly shared, low-generation-probability nucleotide sequences to deal with suspected cross-contamination and a sequencing artifact. A later analysis calculated a clonal expansion index for each public chain from normalized within-repertoire ranks of inferred template counts. In a later analysis, generation probabilities were computed using a VDJ recombination model fitted to out-of-frame rearrangements, and the results were checked against IGoR. In a later analysis, hypergeometric tests were used to score TCR-TCR, TCR-HLA and TCR-CMV co-occurrence, with a repertoire-size bias correction applied to TCR pairs. A later analysis estimated false discovery rates by permuting HLA or CMV assignments 20 times. In a later analysis, co-occurring TCRs were grouped with DBSCAN, and TCRdist sequence similarity was added when clustering was performed within HLA-allele-positive subsets. For co-occurrence clustering, repertoires with fewer than 30,000 or more than 120,000 public chains were excluded, along with five repertoires with anomalous nucleotide sharing. Imported from immuneACCESS, the table was reduced by TCRdb to in-frame sequences with V and J called. These copies leave out some clones; in studies compared against another copy, an unresolved V gene accounts for under half, and the cause of the remainder is not known. V and J calls plus clone size are reproduced from that table; the DNA served to infer D and trimming. Counted in this sample were fewer than 120,000 clones; around 87% of them appeared once. Less than 2% of the sample goes to the ten largest clones.

This sample is drawn from a study of cytomegalovirus exposure and HLA in healthy donors (TCRdb year 2017). Study-wide context: An earlier analysis of some 600 of the donors reported approximately 260 Gb of sequence data and about 120 million unique TCR beta sequences obtained from about 180 million T cells. Class I and class II HLA loci were covered by the typing at four-digit resolution. Among the approximately 430 genotyped donors, around 81% belonged to the genetic ancestry cluster associated with self-reported Caucasian donors. In a later analysis, previously published TCR beta repertoires from several hundred donors were re-analyzed and high-resolution HLA genotyping was added so that TCR occurrence patterns could be studied. Typing coverage varied by locus: about 620-630 donors for A, B, C, DRB1 and DQB1; roughly 560 for DQA1; 600 to 610 for DPA1; roughly 450 for DPB1. A later genetic analysis used genome-wide SNP genotypes for about three fifths of the roughly 700 donors, treating that subset as a discovery cohort. All discovery cohort repertoires had been generated on a single sequencing platform. Roughly 300 gigabases of sequencing data and around 85 million unique TCR sequences made up an early release that covered 500 to 700 HLA-typed donors. Alongside the repertoire data, information on donor age, sex, ethnicity and CMV serostatus was compiled. A separate validation cohort of about 110 different subjects was used in addition to the 666-subject first cohort. The study aimed to test whether signatures of past pathogen exposure could be identified by cataloging public T cell receptors. To predict cytomegalovirus infection status, the study brought together high-throughput TCR immunosequencing, statistical association of individual TCRs with disease status, and machine learning. A handful of DR-DQ haplotypes were treated as single units for association and clustering because of strong linkage in the cohort. Among around 400 genotyped donors of the cohort, an average of approximately 240,000 unique TCR beta nucleotide sequences was sequenced per donor, of which about 19% were non-productive. The study profiled the T cell repertoires of about 640 subjects by immunosequencing and related them to cytomegalovirus serostatus. Rather than drawing on any new phenotypic data, the later analysis identified candidate immune exposures from TCR beta sequences and the way those sequences occurred across donors. An earlier analysis of 587 of the donors used high-throughput TCR beta sequencing to judge whether each TCR beta V gene segment behaved as functional or pseudogenic.

Study-wide findings and limitations: The sequencing pipeline was judged likely to have produced a cluster of highly shared sequence variants as a technical artifact. A further reported finding was that TCR beta sequences accurately predicted the HLA-A and HLA-B alleles for most subjects in the first cohort. When HLA alleles, especially DR and DQ, strongly co-occurred, TCR associations were difficult to assign to individual alleles. According to the authors, the approach could potentially be generalized to other disease states and immunological phenotypes. In a later analysis, TCR association rates were found to vary across HLA loci, with the most associated TCRs seen for DRB1 alleles and the fewest for HLA-C alleles. In a later analysis, some 17,000 TCR beta sequences were associated with specific HLA alleles at a false discovery rate of 0.05. An association between a missense DCLRE1C variant and V-gene and J-gene trimming of TCR beta chains was found in a later genetic analysis and replicated in an independent cohort. Roughly uniform sequencing depth across donors was assumed in presence/absence analyses, although this assumption may not hold. Immune exposure information for the cohort was limited to CMV serostatus. Linkage disequilibrium might explain the correlated functional status among segregating V segments, but an unknown experimental factor could not be ruled out. The earlier analysis of approximately 560 of the donors excluded some 15 rarely observed V segments, including chromosome 9 orphons, because counts were too low. A later analysis reported that several top co-occurrence clusters appeared linked to parvovirus B19, influenza, CMV and Epstein-Barr virus. Most TCR sequences were seen in very few donors, while some public TCRs were found in many individuals. Only TCR beta chains were sequenced in this cohort, and the absence of alpha or paired-chain data limited detectable features. The study listed 150 to 200 TCR beta chains as associated with cytomegalovirus. According to a later genetic analysis, donors in an Asian-associated ancestry cluster had fewer N-insertions in productive TCRs than the approximately 700-donor mean. In a later analysis, most CMV-associated TCR beta chains were found to appear HLA-restricted, with HLA associations seemingly driven largely by CMV exposure. A few of the identified cytomegalovirus-associated TCR beta chains were confirmed in vitro to be specific for cytomegalovirus antigens. Because HLA typing was unavailable for some donors at each locus, only the typed subset was used in association tests. In a later analysis, HLA-associated TCR beta chains were found to be more clonally expanded and to have lower generation probabilities than equally common non-associated chains. An earlier analysis of around 600 of the donors showed that most TCR beta V segments appeared in productive rearrangements either about 87% or about 30% of the time, which broadly matched IMGT annotations. Cytomegalovirus status was reported to be diagnosed by the classifier with high specificity and sensitivity in both the original and validation cohorts.

The receptor was derived from a middle-aged man in good health and CMV-seronegative. The sample taken for sequencing was PBMCs.

The DNA reads as follows: TGTGCCAGCAACGTAAGCGGCGACCGTTACTATGGCTACACCTTC. It is translated as CASNVSGDRYYGYTF. Recombination joined TRBV9 with TRBJ1-2; there is no confident call for the D gene. Looking up the germline V gene yields CDR1 SGDLS and CDR2 YYNGEE. The CDR3, cysteine through phenylalanine, is 15 amino acids long. Of all the DNA, just the CDR3 is kept, 45 bases in frame from base 1. The reference TRBV9 and TRBJ1-2 proteins fill in what lies around the CDR3, so the full variable domain reads DSGVTQTPKHLITATGQRVTLRCSPRSGDLSVYWYQQSLDQGLQFLIQYYNGEERAKGNILERFSAQQFPDLHSELNLSSLELGDSALYFCASNVSGDRYYGYTFGSGTRLTVV.